This T cell receptor beta chain was captured by sequencing in a study of control samples from healthy donors and cancer patients (dated by TCRdb to 2019 to 2021). As for this clone: Its cognate antigen has yet to be identified. Base quality data are lacking; no much larger clone is found one base away.

The germline V gene (reference sequence) specifies GTSNPN as CDR1 and SVGIG as CDR2. Relative to germline, V is 0 bases shorter and J is 4 bases shorter, with 12 bases between their ends. The CDR3 holds 15 amino acids from the cysteine to the phenylalanine. The read is trimmed to its CDR3 DNA, 45 bases read in frame from base 1. Library prep was done by the immunoSEQ multiplex PCR assay. The source is immuneACCESS, and TCRdb retained only in-frame sequences with V and J called. Part of the clones is not carried over; for the studies checked, unresolved V genes explain less than half of this, and the remainder is unexplained. The sample profile shows 100,000 or so clones; 80% to 90% of them were found once. The top ten clonotypes cover 7.5% to 10% of the sample.

Material for sequencing was blood. This receptor chain uses TRBV30 and TRBJ2-2; the D gene is possibly TRBD1, with 5 bases matching. This clonotype was sampled from a man younger than 45 in good health. The DNA reads as follows: TGTGCCTGGAGTGTACAAGAGACAGCCACCGGGGAGCTGTTTTTT. This yields the protein CAWSVQETATGELFF.